This T cell receptor (beta chain) was sequenced in a study of T-cell reconstitution after alpha-beta-depleted transplantation in children. This CDR3 region has 20 residues. Per germline, CDR1 SGHRS and CDR2 YFSETQ. V was clipped by 3 bases and J by 2 bases, with 29 bases between them. General study points: When one year had passed after transplant, most T-cell counts and diversity came from newly produced T cells. Reportedly, alpha-beta T cells present about two months post-transplant originated from several hundred expanded clones of graft origin. Surviving recipient cells, namely T cells and thymic progenitors, were the source of high day-60 TCRbeta diversity in some patients.

The TCRbeta library incorporated unique molecular identifiers. One entry per CDR3 protein, called by TCRdb with MiXCR from the PCR reads. The sample lists 250,000 to 400,000 distinct CDR3 sequences; 23% were seen once. Comments on this clonotype: Its antigen is undetermined.

The source material was PBMCs, mostly from graft donor cells, sampled 180 days after TCRalphabeta/CD19-depleted stem cell transplant. The clonotype originates from a male patient younger than 18 who had a stem cell transplant for acute lymphoblastic leukemia, so the T cells may come from the graft donor. This chain links TRBV5-1 with TRBJ2-5; TRBD1 or TRBD2 may be the D gene (6 bases each). DNA for the CDR3: TGCGCCAGCAGCTGGTGGCCCTTCGGCGGGGACGAGGGGGAACAAGAGACCCAGTACTTC. Translated, it gives CASSWWPFGGDEGEQETQYF.